This TCR beta chain was profiled in a study of lymphopenia after photon versus proton radiotherapy (dated by TCRdb to about 2019). The study in broad terms: The study compared the immunological effects of photon versus proton radiation therapy in patients with gastrointestinal tumors who developed high-grade lymphopenia. A cohort of some 22 patients with gastrointestinal tumors who received either photon or proton therapy and subsequently developed lymphopenia was included. The goal of the study was to describe how the two radiation modalities differ in their effects on the immune system.

The CDR3 measures 14 amino acids from cysteine to phenylalanine. Of all the DNA, just the CDR3 is kept, 42 bases in frame from base 1. V and J lose 5 bases and 0 bases, and a span of 11 bases separates them. Taken from the germline V gene (reference sequence), the CDR1 and CDR2 loops are LNHDA and SQIVND. Note on this clone: The antigen this receptor binds is unknown. Base qualities are not provided; no much larger clone lies one nucleotide away.

Library preparation was by the immunoSEQ multiplex PCR assay. T cell repertoires were profiled with deep sequencing of rearranged TCR beta loci together with multiparametric flow cytometry. TCRdb obtained this table from immuneACCESS and retained in-frame rearrangements with V and J assigned. These tables miss some clones; where compared with another copy, unresolved V genes account for less than half of the shortfall, and the remainder is unexplained. Across this sample there are 150,000 to 200,000 clones, with approximately 91% seen only once. Approximately 4.7% of the sample is in the top ten clones. Summary of the overall study and its limitations: Across the cohort, among patients who died, a greater drop in TCR diversity after the nadir was inversely correlated with overall survival time. The survival association was assessed only in patients who died, and better survival with proton therapy was presented by the authors as a possibility rather than a demonstrated result. Relative stability during treatment was observed in proton-treated patients, whereas loss of naive T cells and TCR diversity and gain of effector/memory populations were observed in photon-treated patients. After the lymphocyte count nadir, repertoires from photon-treated patients showed oligoclonal expansion, particularly of CD8+ Temra cells, and this expansion drove the decline in diversity.

The chain is made from TRBV19 and TRBJ2-7; a tentative D call is TRBD1 (5 bases match). This specimen consisted of peripheral blood, obtained from a patient treated with photon-based radiotherapy. The receptor's source is a man aged 50-59 years with gastric cancer. The DNA reads as follows: TGTGCCAGTAGTGGGGCTTTATCCTCCTACGAGCAGTACTTC. It codes for CASSGALSSYEQYF.